This T cell receptor beta chain is drawn from a study of blood T cell repertoires in COVID-19. The wider study: Sites across the United States, Italy and Spain contributed samples from acute and convalescent COVID-19. PBMCs, B-cell-depleted T cells, or T cells provided the cDNA or gDNA that made up the material.

In the original workflow: Estimates of nucleated cell counts were drawn from the amplification of reference gene primers. Using immunoSEQ multiplex PCR, the repertoire was profiled, and TCRdb retains in-frame clones only, with some absent. The V and J calls and clone size are taken from that table; D and trimming were inferred from the DNA. The data contain 110,000 or so clones, around four fifths of them seen just once; the ten biggest clones take up about 12%. CDR1 and CDR2 from the germline V gene are MNHEY and SVGAGI. The CDR3 runs 13 residues. The V segment lost 8 bases and the J segment 7 bases; nucleotides outside the gene matches: 7.

Input material: peripheral blood. The chain is built from TRBV6-5 and TRBJ1-4, with TRBD1 identical over 7 bases. This clonotype was sampled from a human donor in a cohort sampled during active COVID-19. Written as DNA, the CDR3 is TGTGCCAGCCGCTCAGGGGGACCTGAAAAACTGTTTTTT. Its translation is CASRSGGPEKLFF.